This T cell receptor beta chain was sequenced for a study of blood T cells in healthy people across ages. Findings and caveats of the study: It was held that diversity estimates obtained from one million T cells represented underestimates.

The authors ran a second PCR of roughly 7 to 11 cycles using a sample-barcoded 5' primer and a J-beta primer mix. TCRdb used MiXCR to reprocess the 5' RACE reads, holding one entry per CDR3 protein. The sample lists nearly 1 million distinct CDR3 sequences; approximately 50% were seen once. This CDR3 region has 15 residues. V shed 1 base and J shed 4 bases, with 17 bases lying between them. CDR1 is DFQATT and CDR2 is SNEGSKA in the germline V gene (reference sequence). This clonotype showed up just a few times. The antigen remains unidentified. The chain employs TRBV20-1 and TRBJ2-7; either TRBD1 or TRBD2 may supply D (5 bases each). Sequencing was carried out using blood. The receptor comes from a woman aged 55-70 years in good health. In DNA form, the CDR3 reads TGCAGTGCTAGAGTGGGGGAGAAGGGGACGTACGAGCAGTACTTC. It specifies CSARVGEKGTYEQYF.